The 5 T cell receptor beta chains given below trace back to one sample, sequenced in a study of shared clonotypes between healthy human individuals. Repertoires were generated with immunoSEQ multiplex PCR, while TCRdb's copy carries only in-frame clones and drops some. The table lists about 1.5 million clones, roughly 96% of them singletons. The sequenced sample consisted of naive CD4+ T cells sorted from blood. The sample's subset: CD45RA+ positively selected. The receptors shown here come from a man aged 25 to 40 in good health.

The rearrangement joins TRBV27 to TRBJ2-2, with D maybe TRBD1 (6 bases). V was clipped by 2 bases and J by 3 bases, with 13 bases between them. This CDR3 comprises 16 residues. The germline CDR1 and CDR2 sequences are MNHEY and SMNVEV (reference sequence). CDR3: CASSLTGHSYTGELFF. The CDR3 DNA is TGTGCCAGCAGTTTAACAGGGCACTCTTACACCGGGGAGCTGTTTTTT.

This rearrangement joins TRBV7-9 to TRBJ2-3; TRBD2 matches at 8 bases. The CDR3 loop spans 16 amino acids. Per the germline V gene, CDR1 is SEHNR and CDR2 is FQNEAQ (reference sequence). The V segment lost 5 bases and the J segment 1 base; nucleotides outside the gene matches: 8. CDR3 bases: TGTGCCAGCAGCCGTCGGGGGGGCCCGGGCACAGATACGCAGTATTTT. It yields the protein CASSRRGGPGTDTQYF. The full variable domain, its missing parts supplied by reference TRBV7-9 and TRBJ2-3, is DTGVSQNPRHKITKRGQNVTFRCDPISEHNRLYWYRQTLGQGPEFLTYFQNEAQLEKSRLLSDRFSAERPKGSFSTLEIQRTEQGDSAMYLCASSRRGGPGTDTQYFGPGTRLTVL.

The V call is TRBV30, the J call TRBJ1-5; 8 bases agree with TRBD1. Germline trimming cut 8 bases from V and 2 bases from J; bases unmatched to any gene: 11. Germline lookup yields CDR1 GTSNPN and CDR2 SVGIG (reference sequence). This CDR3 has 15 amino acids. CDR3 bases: TGTGCCCCCTATGGACAGGGACGGGGCAATCAGCCCCAGCATTTT. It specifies CAPYGQGRGNQPQHF.

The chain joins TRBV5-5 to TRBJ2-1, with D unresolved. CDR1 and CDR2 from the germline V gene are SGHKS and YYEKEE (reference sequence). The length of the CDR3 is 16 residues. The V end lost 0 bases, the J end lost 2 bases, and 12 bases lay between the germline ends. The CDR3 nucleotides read TGTGCCAGCAGCTTGGATAATAGCTTAACCTACAATGAGCAGTTCTTC. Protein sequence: CASSLDNSLTYNEQFF. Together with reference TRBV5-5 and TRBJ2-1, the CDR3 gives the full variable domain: DAGVTQSPTHLIKTRGQQVTLRCSPISGHKSVSWYQQVLGQGPQFIFQYYEKEERGRGNFPDRFSARQFPNYSSELNVNALLLGDSALYLCASSLDNSLTYNEQFFGPGTRLTVL.

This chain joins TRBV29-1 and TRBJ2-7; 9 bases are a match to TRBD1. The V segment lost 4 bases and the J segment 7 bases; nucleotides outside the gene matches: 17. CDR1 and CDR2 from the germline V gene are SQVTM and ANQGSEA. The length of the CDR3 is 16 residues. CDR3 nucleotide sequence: TGCAGCGTTGCCTTGCCCTCTAGACAGGGGGGTTGGGAGCAGTACTTC. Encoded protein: CSVALPSRQGGWEQYF.